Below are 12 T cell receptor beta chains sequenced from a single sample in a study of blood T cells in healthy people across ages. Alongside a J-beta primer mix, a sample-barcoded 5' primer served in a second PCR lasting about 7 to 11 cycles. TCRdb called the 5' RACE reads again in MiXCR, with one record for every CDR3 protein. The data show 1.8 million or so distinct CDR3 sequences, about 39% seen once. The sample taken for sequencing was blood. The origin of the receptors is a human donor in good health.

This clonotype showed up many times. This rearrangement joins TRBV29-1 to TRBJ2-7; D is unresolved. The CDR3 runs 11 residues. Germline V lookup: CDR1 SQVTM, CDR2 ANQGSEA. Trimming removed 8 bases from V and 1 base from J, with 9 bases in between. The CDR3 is CSTMISYEQYF. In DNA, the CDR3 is TGCAGCACAATGATATCCTACGAGCAGTACTTC.

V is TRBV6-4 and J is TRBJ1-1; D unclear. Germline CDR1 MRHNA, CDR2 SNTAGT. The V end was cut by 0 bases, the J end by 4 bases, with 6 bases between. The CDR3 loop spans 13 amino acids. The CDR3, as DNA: TGTGCCAGCAGTGACTCAACCCTCACTGAAGCTTTCTTT. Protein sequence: CASSDSTLTEAFF.

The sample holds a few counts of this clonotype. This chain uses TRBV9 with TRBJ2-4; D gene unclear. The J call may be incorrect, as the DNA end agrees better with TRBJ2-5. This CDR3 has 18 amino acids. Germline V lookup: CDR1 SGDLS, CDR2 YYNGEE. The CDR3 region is CASSVGVGNNHPRVTQYF. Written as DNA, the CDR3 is TGTGCCAGCAGCGTAGGGGTTGGGAACAACCATCCCCGGGTGACCCAGTACTTC.

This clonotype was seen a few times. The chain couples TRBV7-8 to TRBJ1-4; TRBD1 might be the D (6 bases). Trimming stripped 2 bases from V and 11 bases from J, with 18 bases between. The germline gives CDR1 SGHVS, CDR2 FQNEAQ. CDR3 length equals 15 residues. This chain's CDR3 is CASSLYGSVRGKLFF. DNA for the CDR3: TGTGCCAGCAGCTTATATGGCAGTGTTAGGGGGAAACTGTTTTTT.

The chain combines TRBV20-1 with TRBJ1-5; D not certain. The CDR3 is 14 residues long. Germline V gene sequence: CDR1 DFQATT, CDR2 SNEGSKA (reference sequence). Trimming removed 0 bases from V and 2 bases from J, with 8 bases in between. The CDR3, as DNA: TGCAGTGCTAGAGACCACCTGGGCAATCAGCCCCAGCATTTT. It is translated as CSARDHLGNQPQHF.

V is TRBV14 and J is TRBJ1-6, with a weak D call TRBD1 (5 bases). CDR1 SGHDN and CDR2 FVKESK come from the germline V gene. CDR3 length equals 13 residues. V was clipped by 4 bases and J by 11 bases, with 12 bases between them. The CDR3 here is CASSLMTATPLHF. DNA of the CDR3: TGTGCCAGCAGCCTTATGACAGCTACACCCCTCCACTTT.

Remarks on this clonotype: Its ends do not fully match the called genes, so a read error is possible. CDR3 in DNA: TGTGCCAGCAGCATAGCCCAGGGGCCCCTAGCGAATGAGCAGTTCTTC. Its protein product is CASSIAQGPLANEQFF. The rearrangement uses TRBV7-2 and TRBJ2-1, with D possibly called TRBD1 or TRBD2 (6 bases each). Germline V gives CDR1 SGHTA, CDR2 FQGNSA. This CDR3 is built from 16 residues.

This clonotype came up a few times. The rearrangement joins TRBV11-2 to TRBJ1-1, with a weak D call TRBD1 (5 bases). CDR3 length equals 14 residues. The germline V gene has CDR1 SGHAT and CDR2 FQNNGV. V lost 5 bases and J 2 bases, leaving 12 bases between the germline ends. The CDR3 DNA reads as TGTGCCAGCAGCAAAGAGACAGCCAACACTGAAGCTTTCTTT. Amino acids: CASSKETANTEAFF.

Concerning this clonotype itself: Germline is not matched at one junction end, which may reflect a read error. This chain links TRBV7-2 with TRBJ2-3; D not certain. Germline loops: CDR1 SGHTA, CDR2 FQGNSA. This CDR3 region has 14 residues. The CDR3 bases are TGTGTCAGCAGCTTAGGGCAGCTCACAGATACGCAGTATTTT. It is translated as CVSSLGQLTDTQYF.

DNA of the CDR3: TGTGCCAGCAATAATGGGATGTCGGATGGCTACACCTTC. This encodes CASNNGMSDGYTF. This chain connects TRBV2 to TRBJ1-2; D not resolved. The CDR3 is 13 residues long. The germline CDR1 and CDR2 sequences are SNHLY and FYNNEI. V was trimmed by 7 bases and J by 6 bases, leaving 15 bases between them.

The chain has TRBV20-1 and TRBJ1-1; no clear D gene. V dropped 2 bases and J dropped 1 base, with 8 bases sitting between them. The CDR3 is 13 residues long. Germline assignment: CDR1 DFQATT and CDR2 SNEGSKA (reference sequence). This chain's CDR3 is CSARTGWNTEAFF. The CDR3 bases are TGCAGTGCTAGAACGGGGTGGAACACTGAAGCTTTCTTT.

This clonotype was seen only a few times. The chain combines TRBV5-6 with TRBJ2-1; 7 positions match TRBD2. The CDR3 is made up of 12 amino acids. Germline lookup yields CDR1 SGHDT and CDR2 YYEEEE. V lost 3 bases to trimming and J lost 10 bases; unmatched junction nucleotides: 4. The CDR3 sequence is CASSWMTSEQFF. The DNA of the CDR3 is TGTGCCAGCAGCTGGATGACTAGCGAGCAGTTCTTC.